This T cell receptor beta chain originates from a study of response to subunit inactivated influenza vaccine. Germline assignment: CDR1 MGHRA and CDR2 YSYEKL. This CDR3 has 14 amino acids. V gave up 0 bases and J gave up 7 bases, with 9 bases separating them. Overall study findings and caveats: Researchers suggested that each seasonal influenza vaccination recruits few new T cells.

TCRdb recomputed calls from the RT-PCR reads with MiXCR, one row per CDR3 protein. The sample has 450,000 to 700,000 distinct CDR3 sequences; 14% are singletons. Concerning this clonotype: The antigen is unknown.

The chain carries TRBV4-1 and TRBJ2-2; D might be TRBD1 (5 bases). The TCR originated in a man aged 45-65 years who received an inactivated influenza vaccine. The source was PBMCs from blood, collected about 12 days after vaccination. The CDR3 DNA follows: TGCGCCAGCAGCCAAGAGGGTCAGGGCGGGGAGCTGTTTTTT. Amino acids: CASSQEGQGGELFF.